Below are 10 T cell receptor beta chains sequenced from a single sample in a study of early T cells in non-severe SARS-CoV-2 infection. TCRdb passed the 5' RACE reads through MiXCR, listing each CDR3 protein once. This sample has 60,000 to 75,000 distinct CDR3 sequences, with over 9.5% found just once. Sequenced material: whole blood, taken at baseline. The receptors were gathered from an adult who was a healthcare worker with PCR-confirmed SARS-CoV-2 infection or an uninfected control (not recorded which).

On this clonotype itself: A single base separates this from a much larger clone, so it may be a read error. The V and J genes are TRBV5-1 and TRBJ1-1; a weak D match, TRBD1 (5 bases). The CDR3 has 15 amino acids. CDR1 is SGHRS and CDR2 is YFSETQ in the germline V gene. The DNA of the CDR3 is TGCGCCAGCAGCGGGCGGCGGGGGACGGACACTGTAGCTTTCTTT. Protein: CASSGRRGTDTVAFF.

This clonotype occurred many times. The chain is built from TRBV20-1 and TRBJ2-1, with D maybe TRBD2 (6 bases). The V gene lost 2 bases and the J gene lost 0 bases, with 11 bases spanning the gap. CDR3 size: 15 residues. Germline assignment: CDR1 DFQATT and CDR2 SNEGSKA (reference sequence). The CDR3 DNA reads as TGCAGTGCTAGAAGAGGGCGGGGCTCCTACAATGAGCAGTTCTTC. It encodes CSARRGRGSYNEQFF.

CDR3: CASSLTGGPNQPQHF. CDR3 nucleotide sequence: TGTGCCAGCAGCTTGACAGGGGGCCCAAATCAGCCCCAGCATTTT. This chain links TRBV7-2 with TRBJ1-5; 10 bases are shared with TRBD1. V was clipped by 3 bases and J by 4 bases; unmatched bases: 3. Germline-derived CDR1 and CDR2 are SGHTA and FQGNSA. This CDR3 is 15 amino acids long.

This clonotype was detected a few times. The gene calls are TRBV9 and TRBJ1-1; D ambiguous. The CDR3 consists of 15 residues. V gave up 0 bases and J gave up 7 bases, with 16 bases separating them. Germline V gives CDR1 SGDLS, CDR2 YYNGEE. The CDR3 protein is CASSVAATVAVEAFF. In nucleotides, the CDR3 is TGTGCCAGCAGCGTAGCGGCGACCGTTGCAGTTGAAGCTTTCTTT.

This clonotype was detected only a few times. The rearrangement uses TRBV4-2 and TRBJ2-1, with 10 bases lining up with TRBD2. CDR3 length equals 17 residues. The trim removed 1 base at V and 6 bases at J, leaving 9 bases unmatched. Germline V gene sequence: CDR1 LGHNA, CDR2 YNFKEQ. The chain's CDR3 is CASSQASGGAYTNEQFF. Here the CDR3 DNA reads TGTGCCAGCAGCCAAGCGAGCGGGGGGGCCTATACCAATGAGCAGTTCTTC.

This clonotype was picked up many times. The rearrangement uses TRBV19 and TRBJ2-3; D gene ambiguous. V was shortened by 4 bases and J by 0 bases, with 8 bases between the two germline ends. The CDR3 has 14 amino acids. Looked up from germline, CDR1 is LNHDA and CDR2 is SQIVND (reference sequence). CDR3 nucleotide sequence: TGTGCCAGTAGTACTTCCACTAGCACAGATACGCAGTATTTT. As protein: CASSTSTSTDTQYF.

This clonotype was recorded a few times. J is TRBJ2-2 and V is TRBV24-1, with D perhaps being TRBD1 or TRBD2 (5 bases each). The length of the CDR3 is 13 residues. CDR1 is KGHDR and CDR2 is SFDVKD in the germline V gene. Trimming pared 7 bases from V and 5 bases from J, leaving 10 bases between. The CDR3 spells CATRRGETGELFF. DNA for the CDR3: TGTGCCACCAGGAGGGGTGAGACCGGGGAGCTGTTTTTT.

This clonotype was seen ten or more times. The chain has TRBV10-3 and TRBJ2-7; 11 bases line up with TRBD2. This CDR3 is built from 13 residues. Per germline, CDR1 ENHRY and CDR2 SYGVKD. Trimming at V came to 7 bases and at J to 6 bases, leaving 5 bases not matched to a gene. The CDR3 here is CAITGTSGGEQYF. For the CDR3, the DNA is TGTGCCATCACTGGGACTAGCGGAGGCGAGCAGTACTTC.

The DNA for the CDR3 is TGTGCCAGCAGCCCCGGGCCGGTGCAGTTCTTC. Protein product: CASSPGPVQFF. The chain links TRBV6-2 or TRBV6-3 to TRBJ2-1; D is unclear. Germline V CDR1 and CDR2: MNHEY, SVGEGT. Trimming took off 6 bases at V and 12 bases at J, with 12 bases between the two ends. CDR3 length: 11 residues.

In this sample, this clonotype turned up a few times. The rearrangement uses TRBV6-6 and TRBJ1-3; no clear D gene. The CDR3 runs to 17 residues. CDR1 and CDR2 (germline): MNHNY, SVGAGI (reference sequence). The V end was cut by 0 bases, the J end by 4 bases, with 16 bases between. CDR3 region: CASSYSGEGWAGNTIYF. CDR3 DNA: TGTGCCAGCAGTTACTCAGGAGAAGGGTGGGCCGGAAACACCATATATTTT.